The TCR beta chain under discussion was sequenced for a study of pediatric ulcerative colitis. Whole-study findings and limits: Two patients' blood samples yielded substantially fewer templates.

For this clone: Antigen unknown.

One to two pinch biopsies were taken from the rectum during colonoscopy. Ulcerative colitis patients received no immunosuppressive medication before the diagnostic colonoscopy. The survey-level immunoSEQ assay was used. Libraries were prepared by immunoSEQ multiplex PCR; TCRdb keeps only in-frame clonotypes and omits some of them. The table records fewer than 30,000 clones, about 69% of them present only once. Germline loops: CDR1 KGHSH, CDR2 LQKENI. V was pared by 8 bases and J by 4 bases, with 27 bases between. The CDR3 has 18 amino acids. Input material: gut tissue. The TCR comes from a boy under 18 with severe ulcerative colitis. The gene calls are TRBV18 and TRBJ2-1, with D maybe TRBD1 (5 bases). The CDR3 nucleotides are TGTGCCAGCCCCCCCCCGGGTGGGGCCGGCGCTGGATACAATGAGCAGTTCTTC. Residues: CASPPPGGAGAGYNEQFF.